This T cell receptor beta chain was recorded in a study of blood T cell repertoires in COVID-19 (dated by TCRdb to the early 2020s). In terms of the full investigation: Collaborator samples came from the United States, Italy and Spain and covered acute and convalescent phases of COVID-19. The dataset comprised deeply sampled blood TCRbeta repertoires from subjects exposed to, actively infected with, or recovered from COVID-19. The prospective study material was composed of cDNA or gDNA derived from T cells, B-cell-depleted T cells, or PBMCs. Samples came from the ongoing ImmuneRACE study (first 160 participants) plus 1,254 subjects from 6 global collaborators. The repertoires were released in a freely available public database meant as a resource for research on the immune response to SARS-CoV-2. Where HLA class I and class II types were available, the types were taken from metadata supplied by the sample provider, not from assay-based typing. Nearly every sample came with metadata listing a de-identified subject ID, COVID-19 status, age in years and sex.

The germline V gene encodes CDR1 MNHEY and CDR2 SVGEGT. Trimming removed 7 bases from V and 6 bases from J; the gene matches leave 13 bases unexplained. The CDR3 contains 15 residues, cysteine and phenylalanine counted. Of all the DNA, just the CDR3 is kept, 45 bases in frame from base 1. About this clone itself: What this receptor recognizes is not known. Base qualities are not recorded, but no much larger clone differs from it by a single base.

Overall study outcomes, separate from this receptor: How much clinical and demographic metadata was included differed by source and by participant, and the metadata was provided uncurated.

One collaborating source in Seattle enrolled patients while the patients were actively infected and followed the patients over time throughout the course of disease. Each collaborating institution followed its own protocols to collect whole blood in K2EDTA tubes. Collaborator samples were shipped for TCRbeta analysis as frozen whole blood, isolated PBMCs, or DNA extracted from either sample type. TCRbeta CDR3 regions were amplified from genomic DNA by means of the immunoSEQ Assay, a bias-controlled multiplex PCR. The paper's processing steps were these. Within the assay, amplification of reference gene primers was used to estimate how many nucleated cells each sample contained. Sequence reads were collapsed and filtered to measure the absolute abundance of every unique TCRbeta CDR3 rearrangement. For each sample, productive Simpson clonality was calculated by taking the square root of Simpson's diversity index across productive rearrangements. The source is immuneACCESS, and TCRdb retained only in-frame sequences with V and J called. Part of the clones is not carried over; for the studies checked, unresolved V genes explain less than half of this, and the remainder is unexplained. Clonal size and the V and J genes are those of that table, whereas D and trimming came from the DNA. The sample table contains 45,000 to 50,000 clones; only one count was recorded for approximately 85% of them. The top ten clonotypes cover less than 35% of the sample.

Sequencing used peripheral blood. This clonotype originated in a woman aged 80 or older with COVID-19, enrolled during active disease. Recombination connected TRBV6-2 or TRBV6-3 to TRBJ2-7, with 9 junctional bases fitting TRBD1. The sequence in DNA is TGTGCCAGCACCCCCGGACAGGGGCCTCGCGGCGAGCAGTACTTC. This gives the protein CASTPGQGPRGEQYF.